These 20 T cell receptor beta chains originate from one sample sequenced in a study of T cells after yellow fever vaccination. TCRdb re-derived calls from the 5' RACE reads in MiXCR, one entry per CDR3 protein. The repertoire holds roughly 70,000 distinct CDR3 sequences, with just under 8% as singletons. The source material was CD8+ T cells sorted from PBMCs, sampled on the day of the yellow fever booster vaccination. Receptor source: a man aged 30 to 39 who received the YFV17D yellow fever vaccine.

The V gene is TRBV2, the J gene TRBJ2-7; D ambiguous. The CDR3 loop spans 16 amino acids. The germline V gene encodes CDR1 SNHLY and CDR2 FYNNEI. V was shortened by 0 bases and J by 0 bases, with 12 bases between the two germline ends. The CDR3 protein is CASSEAQWPGSYEQYF. The CDR3 coding sequence is TGTGCCAGCAGTGAAGCACAGTGGCCGGGCTCCTACGAGCAGTACTTC.

This clonotype was picked up many times. The chain recombines TRBV7-8 with TRBJ2-1, with D possibly matching TRBD2 (5 bases). The CDR3 has 13 amino acids. Trimming removed 5 bases from V and 5 bases from J, with 10 bases in between. Germline CDR1 is SGHVS and CDR2 is FQNEAQ. The CDR3 here is CASSIGLHNEQFF. The CDR3 bases are TGTGCCAGCAGCATAGGACTCCACAATGAGCAGTTCTTC.

There are a few counts of this clonotype. The chain joins TRBV20-1 to TRBJ1-1; TRBD1 matches at 9 bases. The CDR3 extends over 12 amino acids. Trimming cost V 1 base and J 6 bases; bases outside gene matches: 0. Germline V gene lookup returns CDR1 DFQATT and CDR2 SNEGSKA (reference sequence). CDR3 protein: CSARGQGAEAFF. The CDR3 DNA follows: TGCAGTGCTAGAGGACAGGGGGCTGAAGCTTTCTTT.

V gene TRBV4-2 combines with J gene TRBJ2-3, with TRBD1 matching over 7 bases. Germline loops: CDR1 LGHNA, CDR2 YNFKEQ. The CDR3 consists of 17 residues. The V segment lost 0 bases and the J segment 6 bases; nucleotides outside the gene matches: 12. As DNA, the CDR3 is TGTGCCAGCAGCCAAGAGAGCCTTGGGACAGAGGGGGATACGCAGTATTTT. It codes for CASSQESLGTEGDTQYF.

V usage is TRBV6-1 and J usage is TRBJ2-7; 9 bases fit TRBD2. CDR1 is MNHNS, CDR2 SASEGT, per germline. Losses at the gene ends were 6 bases for V and 2 bases for J; bases not matched to a gene: 5. The CDR3 runs 14 residues. CDR3 sequence (DNA): TGTGCCAGCAGCACTGTAGCGGGGGCCTACGAGCAGTACTTC. This sequence encodes CASSTVAGAYEQYF.

This clonotype came up a few times. The chain carries TRBV29-1 and TRBJ2-7; TRBD2 agrees at 7 bases. Per germline, CDR1 SQVTM and CDR2 ANQGSEA. This CDR3 has 13 residues. V was pared by 4 bases and J by 3 bases, with 6 bases of the junction left unmatched. The CDR3: CSVGASGLYEQYF. The DNA for the CDR3 is TGCAGCGTTGGAGCTAGCGGCCTCTACGAGCAGTACTTC.

This clonotype was picked up many times. CDR3 protein: CASSFRDSHEQYF. The CDR3 DNA reads as TGTGCCAGCAGTTTCCGGGACAGCCACGAGCAGTACTTC. The genes are TRBV28 and TRBJ2-7, with 7 bases lining up with TRBD1. CDR3 length: 13 residues. The junction had 4 bases not matched to a gene; V was cut back by 3 bases and J by 5 bases. Germline V gene lookup returns CDR1 MDHEN and CDR2 SYDVKM.

V and J are TRBV27 and TRBJ2-7, with D unresolved. The V end was cut by 4 bases, the J end by 3 bases, with 7 bases between. CDR3 size: 12 residues. Per germline, CDR1 MNHEY and CDR2 SMNVEV (reference sequence). DNA of the CDR3: TGTGCCAGCAGTTCCCCTGACTACGAGCAGTACTTC. This encodes CASSSPDYEQYF.

The chain joins TRBV7-9 to TRBJ2-2; D uncertain. Germline CDR1 and CDR2: SEHNR and FQNEAQ (reference sequence). V lost 4 bases, J lost 3 bases, and 18 bases lay in between. The CDR3 has 17 residues. CDR3 protein: CASSYPKGQTDTGELFF. For the CDR3, the DNA is TGTGCCAGCAGCTACCCCAAAGGGCAAACGGACACCGGGGAGCTGTTTTTT.

This clonotype was counted only a few times. The chain carries TRBV20-1 and TRBJ2-7; 8 bases map to TRBD2. The CDR3 is made up of 12 amino acids. The junction had 7 bases not matched to a gene; V was cut back by 6 bases and J by 6 bases. Per germline, CDR1 DFQATT and CDR2 SNEGSKA (reference sequence). DNA for the CDR3: TGCAGTGCCGAGCGGGAGACGGGCGAGCAGTACTTC. This gives the protein CSAERETGEQYF.

The CDR3 protein is CASSPDERKNTEAFF. The CDR3 DNA reads as TGTGCCAGCAGCCCCGATGAGAGGAAGAACACTGAAGCTTTCTTT. The chain has TRBV7-2 and TRBJ1-1; D unclear. V shed 5 bases and J shed 1 base, with 14 bases lying between them. This CDR3 is 15 amino acids long. Germline-derived CDR1 and CDR2 are SGHTA and FQGNSA.

This chain links TRBV23-1 with TRBJ2-7; 7 bases are shared with TRBD1. TRBV23-1 is known as an ORF, though its function is uncertain. J gave up 2 bases and V 3 bases, and 1 base lay outside the gene matches. There are 13 residues in the CDR3. The CDR3 loop reads CASSHTGAYEQYF. The CDR3 coding sequence is TGCGCCAGCAGTCACACAGGGGCCTACGAGCAGTACTTC.

The sample holds a few counts of this clonotype. The rearrangement links TRBV5-1 to TRBJ2-7, with TRBD2 matching 8 bases. V lost 2 bases, J lost 7 bases, and 2 bases stayed unmatched. The length of the CDR3 is 12 residues. CDR1 is SGHRS and CDR2 is YFSETQ in the germline V gene. CDR3 sequence (DNA): TGCGCCAGCAGCTTAGCGGGAGAGGAGCAGTACTTC. This translates into CASSLAGEEQYF.

This clonotype was counted between two and nine times. The junction departs from germline at one end; a sequencing error may be responsible. V gene TRBV6-2 or TRBV6-3 combines with J gene TRBJ1-1; D may be TRBD1 (6 bases). The CDR3 length is 13 residues. Germline assignment: CDR1 MNHEY and CDR2 SVGEGT. CDR3 DNA: TGTGCCAGCAGCTACTGGGGGCGCGATGAAGCTTTCTTT. This encodes CASSYWGRDEAFF.

This clonotype came up a few times. The V call is TRBV27, the J call TRBJ2-1, with 7 bases that match TRBD2. Germline lookup yields CDR1 MNHEY and CDR2 SMNVEV (reference sequence). The V and J ends lost 9 bases and 2 bases, in that order; junction bases with no gene match: 10. The CDR3 totals 15 residues. The CDR3 DNA reads as TGTGCCAGTATGCGGGGAGGGGCCGCCTACAATGAGCAGTTCTTC. Translation: CASMRGGAAYNEQFF.

J is TRBJ2-1 and V is TRBV4-1; 10 bases are shared with TRBD2. V gave up 0 bases and J gave up 10 bases; unmatched junction bases: 6. The germline V gene has CDR1 MGHRA and CDR2 YSYEKL. The CDR3 totals 15 residues. The CDR3 spells CASSQEPSGREEQFF. CDR3 coding DNA: TGCGCCAGCAGCCAAGAGCCTAGCGGGAGAGAAGAGCAGTTCTTC.

This clonotype was picked up a small number of times. The chain employs TRBV4-3 and TRBJ2-1, with D maybe TRBD1 (6 bases). Germline V gene sequence: CDR1 LGHNA, CDR2 YSLEER. Trimming removed 3 bases at V and 1 base at J, with 13 bases between. The CDR3 contains 16 residues. The CDR3 is CASSQAEDRSYNEQFF. The CDR3 DNA sequence: TGCGCCAGCAGCCAGGCCGAGGACAGATCCTACAATGAGCAGTTCTTC.

This clonotype was recorded a few times. The V gene is TRBV23-1, the J gene TRBJ2-3; no reliable D call. TRBV23-1 is an ORF, with its function uncertain. The V end lost 0 bases, the J end lost 3 bases, and 10 bases lay between the germline ends. The CDR3 has 15 amino acids. As DNA, the CDR3 is TGCGCCAGCAGTCAATCCCCCTCTGATACAGATACGCAGTATTTT. Translating gives CASSQSPSDTDTQYF.

This clonotype occurred many times. The chain joins TRBV6-2 or TRBV6-3 to TRBJ2-7; perhaps D is TRBD1 or TRBD2 (5 bases each). CDR1 is MNHEY, CDR2 SVGEGT, per germline. The CDR3 consists of 14 residues. V lost 2 bases and J lost 5, with 13 bases in between. The CDR3 here is CASSYRDPQNEQYF. The DNA of the CDR3 is TGTGCCAGCAGTTACCGGGACCCTCAAAACGAGCAGTACTTC.

This clonotype was found a few times. V and J are TRBV29-1 and TRBJ2-7; 8 bases are shared with TRBD1. The CDR3 contains 13 residues. Germline V CDR1 and CDR2: SQVTM, ANQGSEA. V gave up 6 bases and J gave up 1 base; unmatched junction bases: 5. Written as DNA, the CDR3 is TGCAGCGTGGAGACAGGGGAATCCTACGAGCAGTACTTC. As protein: CSVETGESYEQYF.